The 26 T cell receptor beta chains below were found in one sample sequenced in a study of PD-1 blockade in mismatch repair-deficient tumors. This table comes from immunoSEQ multiplex PCR, and its TCRdb copy is limited to in-frame clones, with some not included. The sample has roughly 120,000 clones, about 90% seen once. The input for sequencing was peripheral blood, taken approximately 72 weeks after starting pembrolizumab. The origin of the receptors is an adult with mismatch repair-deficient cancer.

V usage is TRBV2 and J usage is TRBJ2-5; 10 bases are a match to TRBD2. This CDR3 spans 15 amino acids. Germline loops: CDR1 SNHLY, CDR2 FYNNEI. V shed 7 bases and J 4 bases; nucleotides not matched to a gene: 9. The DNA of the CDR3 is TGTGCCAGCACCGTACAAGCGGGAGGGGCAGAGACCCAGTACTTC. Translated, it gives CASTVQAGGAETQYF.

The V and J genes are TRBV28 and TRBJ2-7, with 7 bases identical to TRBD1. The germline V gene has CDR1 MDHEN and CDR2 SYDVKM. The length of the CDR3 is 14 residues. With V trimmed by 5 bases and J by 3 bases, 7 bases remained unmatched. In nucleotides, the CDR3 is TGTGCCAGCAGTGACAGGGATCGCGTCTACGAGCAGTACTTC. It translates to CASSDRDRVYEQYF.

The rearrangement uses TRBV9 and TRBJ2-3; TRBD1 or TRBD2 may be the D gene (5 bases each). Germline loops: CDR1 SGDLS, CDR2 YYNGEE. The CDR3 has 15 amino acids. The V end was cut by 0 bases, the J end by 4 bases, with 12 bases between. The CDR3 bases are TGTGCCAGCAGCGTAGGGGGGAGTTGGGCAGATACGCAGTATTTT. It yields the protein CASSVGGSWADTQYF.

The J gene is TRBJ1-1, the V gene TRBV30; possible D gene TRBD1, 5 bases. Germline values: CDR1 GTSNPN, CDR2 SVGIG (reference sequence). V lost 5 bases, J lost 4 bases, and 11 bases lay in between. The CDR3 spans 12 residues. The CDR3 here is CAWDSGSTEAFF. The CDR3 region has the DNA TGTGCCTGGGACTCAGGGTCCACTGAAGCTTTCTTT.

This clone has only one observation. The genes are TRBV11-2 and TRBJ2-7; 10 nucleotides agree with TRBD2. The germline CDR1 and CDR2 sequences are SGHAT and FQNNGV. Trimming removed 4 bases from V and 5 bases from J; junction bases left unmatched: 8. This CDR3 is built from 15 residues. The CDR3 loop is CASSSAGGLNHEQYF. The DNA for the CDR3 is TGTGCCAGCAGCTCAGCGGGAGGGCTCAATCACGAGCAGTACTTC.

This CDR3 is CASSQDATGELFF. The CDR3 nucleotides read TGCGCCAGCAGCCAAGACGCCACCGGGGAGCTGTTTTTT. The chain has TRBV4-3 and TRBJ2-2; D is unclear. The CDR3 length is 13 residues. V was cut by 0 bases and J by 4 bases, with 3 bases left in between. Germline lookup yields CDR1 LGHNA and CDR2 YSLEER.

The genes are TRBV21-1 and TRBJ2-5; the DNA was not used to check the table's D call, TRBD1. TRBV21-1 is described as a pseudogene. This CDR3 region has 23 residues. The CDR3 region is CASSNPKPRGGTSEQGAWETQYF. DNA of the CDR3: TGTGCCAGCAGCAACCCCAAACCGCGCGGAGGGACCTCAGAACAGGGGGCCTGGGAGACCCAGTACTTC.

The genes are TRBV10-3 and TRBJ2-7; D may be TRBD1 (6 bases). This CDR3 comprises 17 residues. Germline assignment: CDR1 ENHRY and CDR2 SYGVKD. The V and J ends lost 4 bases and 5 bases respectively, with 24 bases between them. The CDR3 loop is CAISALKKTGFSHEQYF. Here the CDR3 DNA reads TGTGCCATCAGTGCGCTTAAAAAAACAGGGTTTAGCCACGAGCAGTACTTC.

V is TRBV2 and J is TRBJ2-7; TRBD1 is a possible D gene (6 bases). CDR1 SNHLY and CDR2 FYNNEI come from the germline V gene. Trimming cost V 4 bases and J 3 bases, with 10 bases left between them. CDR3 length equals 13 residues. The CDR3 spells CASSVQGSYEQYF. The DNA of the CDR3 is TGTGCCAGCAGTGTACAGGGAAGCTACGAGCAGTACTTC.

V and J are TRBV7-9 and TRBJ2-7; D is unclear. Germline CDR1 and CDR2: SEHNR and FQNEAQ (reference sequence). With 0 bases removed from V and 0 bases from J, the gap between germline ends came to 9 bases. The CDR3 loop spans 15 amino acids. DNA for the CDR3: TGTGCCAGCAGCTTAGCCGACCTACCCTCCTACGAGCAGTACTTC. It yields the protein CASSLADLPSYEQYF.

The genes are TRBV10-2 and TRBJ2-5, with 10 bases identical to TRBD2. With 6 bases clipped from V and 1 base from J, the junction kept 5 bases outside the gene matches. Looked up from germline, CDR1 is WSHSY and CDR2 is SAAADI. The CDR3 is made up of 15 amino acids. CDR3 nucleotides: TGCGCCAGCAGCGGGGGACTAGCGCCCCAAGAGACCCAGTACTTC. Residues: CASSGGLAPQETQYF.

The V gene is TRBV14, the J gene TRBJ2-2, with 8 bases aligning to TRBD1. CDR1 and CDR2 (germline): SGHDN, FVKESK. The CDR3 contains 16 residues. J was trimmed by 1 base and V by 5 bases; bases with no gene match: 6. CDR3 amino acids: CASSSTGQGNTGELFF. CDR3 bases: TGTGCCAGCAGCTCTACCGGACAGGGGAACACCGGGGAGCTGTTTTTT. Combining the CDR3 with reference TRBV14 and TRBJ2-2 gives the whole variable domain EAGVTQFPSHSVIEKGQTVTLRCDPISGHDNLYWYRRVMGKEIKFLLHFVKESKQDESGMPNNRFLAERTGGTYSTLKVQPAELEDSGVYFCASSSTGQGNTGELFFGEGSRLTVL.

The chain combines TRBV14 with TRBJ2-5; D unclear. V was shortened by 2 bases and J by 0 bases, with 7 bases between the two germline ends. CDR1 and CDR2 (germline): SGHDN, FVKESK. The CDR3 loop spans 14 amino acids. As DNA, the CDR3 is TGTGCCAGCAGCCAATTGGGGTACCAAGAGACCCAGTACTTC. Translating it yields CASSQLGYQETQYF.

The V call is TRBV30, the J call TRBJ2-5; D might be TRBD1 (5 bases). This CDR3 has 13 amino acids. Germline CDR1 is GTSNPN and CDR2 is SVGIG (reference sequence). The V and J ends lost 7 bases and 2 bases respectively, with 14 bases between them. The chain's CDR3 is CALYGAFQETQYF. In DNA, the CDR3 is TGTGCCTTATATGGGGCGTTTCAAGAGACCCAGTACTTC.

This clone has just a few counts. This chain uses TRBV30 with TRBJ2-3; unclear D gene. This CDR3 has 15 amino acids. Germline V gene lookup returns CDR1 GTSNPN and CDR2 SVGIG (reference sequence). Trimming cost V 0 bases and J 6 bases, with 16 bases left between them. In DNA form, the CDR3 reads TGTGCCTGGAGTGTTGGTAGCCGACAACCGGATACGCAGTATTTT. This sequence encodes CAWSVGSRQPDTQYF.

V and J are TRBV29-1 and TRBJ2-1; 13 bases agree with TRBD2. Germline V gene sequence: CDR1 SQVTM, CDR2 ANQGSEA. The length of the CDR3 is 14 residues. V lost 6 bases, J lost 10 bases, and 9 bases stayed unmatched. The CDR3 reads CSVSNGLAGEEQFF. The CDR3 DNA is TGCAGCGTCTCGAATGGACTAGCGGGAGAGGAGCAGTTCTTC.

The chain links TRBV6-6 to TRBJ2-1; D gene unclear. In germline, CDR1 is MNHNY, CDR2 SVGAGI (reference sequence). V shed 2 bases and J shed 3 bases, with 8 bases lying between them. The CDR3 spans 14 residues. In nucleotides, the CDR3 is TGTGCCAGCAGTTACCCGGAGAACTACAATGAGCAGTTCTTC. Its protein product is CASSYPENYNEQFF.

The rearrangement uses TRBV15 and TRBJ2-5; D gene ambiguous. The CDR3 spans 11 residues. The germline V gene has CDR1 LNHNV and CDR2 YYDKDF (reference sequence). V dropped 3 bases and J dropped 4 bases, with 3 bases sitting between them. The chain's CDR3 is CATSSGETQYF. The CDR3 nucleotides are TGTGCCACCAGCAGTGGAGAGACCCAGTACTTC.

This chain joins TRBV30 and TRBJ2-4; D may correspond to TRBD1 or TRBD2 (6 bases each). The V end was cut by 1 base, the J end by 8 bases, with 9 bases between. This CDR3 region has 12 residues. CDR1 is GTSNPN, CDR2 SVGIG, per germline (reference sequence). CDR3 residues: CAWSGGADIQYF. The CDR3 DNA reads TGTGCCTGGAGTGGGGGGGCTGACATTCAGTACTTC.

This clone was detected only a few times. V is TRBV5-4 and J is TRBJ2-1; TRBD1 aligns across 9 bases. With V trimmed by 4 bases and J by 5 bases, 7 bases remained unmatched. CDR1 SGHNT and CDR2 YYREEE come from the germline V gene (reference sequence). CDR3 size: 15 residues. CDR3 amino acids: CASSPGQGINNEQFF. In nucleotides, the CDR3 is TGTGCCAGCAGCCCGGGACAGGGAATAAACAATGAGCAGTTCTTC.

A single count supports this clone. The CDR3 DNA follows: TGTGCCAGCAGAAAAACAGGTATCTACGAGCAGTACTTC. This sequence encodes CASRKTGIYEQYF. The rearrangement uses TRBV7-9 and TRBJ2-7, with D perhaps matching TRBD1 (5 bases). This CDR3 has 13 amino acids. V was pared by 6 bases and J by 3 bases, with 12 bases between. The germline V gene encodes CDR1 SEHNR and CDR2 FQNEAQ (reference sequence).

CDR3 nucleotides: TGTGCCAGCAGCGCTCCCGAGGGCCCGTCCTACAATGAGCAGTTCTTC. It is translated as CASSAPEGPSYNEQFF. The rearrangement links TRBV9 to TRBJ2-1; D might be TRBD2 (5 bases). V was pared by 3 bases and J by 1 base, with 14 bases between. Germline V CDR1 and CDR2: SGDLS, YYNGEE. This CDR3 is built from 16 residues.

The chain uses TRBV28 and TRBJ2-4; no clear D gene. Trimming removed 6 bases at V and 2 bases at J, with 14 bases between. There are 15 residues in the CDR3. CDR1 is MDHEN and CDR2 is SYDVKM in the germline V gene. This CDR3 reads CASRTLVETKNIQYF. The CDR3, as DNA: TGTGCCAGCAGGACCCTCGTGGAAACCAAAAACATTCAGTACTTC.

The rearrangement links TRBV7-9 to TRBJ2-1; TRBD2 matches at 11 bases. CDR1 and CDR2 (germline): SEHNR, FQNEAQ (reference sequence). This CDR3 spans 14 amino acids. With 9 bases clipped from V and 2 bases from J, the junction kept 3 bases outside the gene matches. The CDR3 nucleotides are TGTGCCAGTTTAGCGGGAGGGCCCTACAATGAGCAGTTCTTC. Amino acids: CASLAGGPYNEQFF.

V usage is TRBV9 and J usage is TRBJ2-3, with 12 bases that match TRBD2. CDR3 size: 16 residues. The germline V gene encodes CDR1 SGDLS and CDR2 YYNGEE. With V trimmed by 3 bases and J by 4 bases, 6 bases remained unmatched. CDR3 sequence reads: CASSALLAGGSDTQYF. CDR3 DNA: TGTGCCAGCAGCGCATTACTAGCGGGAGGCTCAGATACGCAGTATTTT. Drawing the rest from reference TRBV9 and TRBJ2-3, the complete variable domain is DSGVTQTPKHLITATGQRVTLRCSPRSGDLSVYWYQQSLDQGLQFLIQYYNGEERAKGNILERFSAQQFPDLHSELNLSSLELGDSALYFCASSALLAGGSDTQYFGPGTRLTVL.

This chain joins TRBV27 and TRBJ2-3; possible D gene TRBD1, 5 bases. This CDR3 spans 13 amino acids. With 8 bases removed from V and 7 bases from J, the gap between germline ends came to 16 bases. Per germline, CDR1 MNHEY and CDR2 SMNVEV (reference sequence). CDR3 coding DNA: TGTGCCAGCGCCCCTGGCAGGGCGCATACGCAGTATTTT. Amino acids: CASAPGRAHTQYF.